The rows below give T cell receptor beta chains drawn from one sample of a study of identical twins. Each CDR3 protein gets one entry after TCRdb re-called the 5' RACE reads with MiXCR. The table lists about 100,000 distinct CDR3 sequences, 5.9% of them singletons. Sequences were obtained from memory T cells sorted from blood. The source is a woman aged 45-60 years in good health. Both conserved end residues are part of each CDR3. D genes are given only for firm matches. The size field is filled for only some rows; it gives once, few, many or a size class.

length: 13; size: many; V: TRBV6-5; D: -; J: TRBJ1-6; CDR3: CASSQGPVSPLHF; DNA: TGTGCCAGCAGCCAAGGGCCTGTTTCGCCCCTCCACTTT
length: 15; size: -; V: TRBV6-5; D: TRBD1; J: TRBJ1-2; CDR3: CASLNRDRGHYGYTF; DNA: TGTGCCAGCCTGAATCGGGACAGGGGGCACTATGGCTACACCTTC
length: 14; size: many; V: TRBV20-1; D: -; J: TRBJ1-3; CDR3: CSASTGWTGNTIYF; DNA: TGCAGTGCTAGTACAGGGTGGACTGGAAACACCATATATTTT
length: 13; size: many; V: TRBV7-6; D: -; J: TRBJ1-6; CDR3: CASSLAQDSPLHF; DNA: TGTGCCAGCAGCTTAGCGCAAGATTCACCCCTCCACTTT
length: 11; size: many; V: TRBV20-1; D: -; J: TRBJ2-5; CDR3: CSASDSETQYF; DNA: TGCAGTGCTAGTGATTCGGAGACCCAGTACTTC
length: 14; size: many; V: TRBV5-1; D: -; J: TRBJ1-1; CDR3: CASSLGGKNTEAFF; DNA: TGCGCCAGCAGCTTGGGAGGGAAGAACACTGAAGCTTTCTTT
length: 15; size: -; V: TRBV12-3/TRBV12-4; D: TRBD2; J: TRBJ2-7; CDR3: CASRPRLAEPYEQYF; DNA: TGTGCCAGCAGACCTAGACTAGCGGAGCCCTACGAGCAGTACTTC
length: 13; size: many; V: TRBV3-1; D: -; J: TRBJ2-7; CDR3: CASSLMGQYEQYF; DNA: TGTGCCAGCAGCCTGATGGGGCAGTACGAGCAGTACTTC
length: 15; size: many; V: TRBV27; D: -; J: TRBJ1-6; CDR3: CASSLSGNGNSPLHF; DNA: TGTGCCAGCAGTTTATCAGGGAATGGTAATTCACCCCTCCACTTT
length: 16; size: few; V: TRBV24-1; D: TRBD1; J: TRBJ2-5; CDR3: CATSDPNGQGGETQYF; DNA: TGTGCCACCAGTGATCCCAACGGACAGGGTGGCGAGACCCAGTACTTC
length: 17; size: many; V: TRBV27; D: TRBD2; J: TRBJ2-5; CDR3: CASSVQAGTSGKGTQYF; DNA: TGTGCCAGCAGTGTACAAGCCGGGACTAGCGGGAAAGGGACCCAGTACTTC
length: 13; size: many; V: TRBV30; D: TRBD1; J: TRBJ1-1; CDR3: CAVYPGQIAEAFF; DNA: TGTGCCGTATACCCGGGACAGATTGCTGAAGCTTTCTTT
length: 14; size: -; V: TRBV29-1; D: TRBD1; J: TRBJ2-1; CDR3: CSVSGQGLVNEQFF; DNA: TGCAGCGTGTCGGGACAGGGATTAGTCAATGAGCAGTTCTTC
length: 16; size: -; V: TRBV6-1; D: TRBD2; J: TRBJ2-1; CDR3: CASSEAIAGGFYEQFF; DNA: TGTGCCAGCAGTGAAGCTATCGCGGGAGGGTTCTATGAGCAGTTCTTC
length: 19; size: many; V: TRBV6-4; D: TRBD2; J: TRBJ2-6; CDR3: CASSDGPGTIGSGANVLTF; DNA: TGTGCCAGCAGTGACGGGCCCGGGACTATAGGCTCTGGGGCCAACGTCCTGACTTTC
length: 14; size: few; V: TRBV29-1; D: TRBD2; J: TRBJ2-5; CDR3: CSVALGAGQETQYF; DNA: TGCAGCGTTGCGTTAGGAGCGGGGCAAGAGACCCAGTACTTC
length: 12; size: many; V: TRBV12-3/TRBV12-4; D: -; J: TRBJ1-5; CDR3: CASSGPGGPQHF; DNA: TGTGCCAGCAGTGGGCCCGGGGGGCCCCAGCATTTT
length: 18; size: many; V: TRBV6-5; D: TRBD1; J: TRBJ1-5; CDR3: CARGIHWLGGQGHQPQHF; DNA: TGTGCCAGGGGAATACATTGGCTGGGCGGACAGGGGCATCAGCCCCAGCATTTT
length: 15; size: many; V: TRBV5-6; D: -; J: TRBJ1-1; CDR3: CASSLGYLLNTEAFF; DNA: TGTGCCAGCAGCTTGGGGTATCTCCTTAACACTGAAGCTTTCTTT
length: 13; size: many; V: TRBV3-1; D: -; J: TRBJ2-5; CDR3: CASSLTGRETQYF; DNA: TGTGCCAGCAGCCTGACTGGGCGGGAGACCCAGTACTTC
length: 15; size: -; V: TRBV20-1; D: TRBD1; J: TRBJ1-1; CDR3: CSARAHQGANTEAFF; DNA: TGCAGTGCTAGAGCCCATCAGGGGGCGAACACTGAAGCTTTCTTT
length: 13; size: many; V: TRBV27; D: -; J: TRBJ1-3; CDR3: CASRSFLGNTIYF; DNA: TGTGCCAGCAGGTCGTTCCTGGGAAACACCATATATTTT
length: 13; size: many; V: TRBV10-1; D: -; J: TRBJ2-5; CDR3: CASSERGGWTQYF; DNA: TGCGCCAGCAGTGAGCGGGGAGGATGGACCCAGTACTTC
length: 19; size: many; V: TRBV10-3; D: TRBD2; J: TRBJ2-4; CDR3: CAISEFRTSGRLAKNIQYF; DNA: TGTGCCATCAGTGAGTTCCGGACTAGCGGTCGGCTAGCCAAAAACATTCAGTACTTC
length: 15; size: few; V: TRBV6-5; D: -; J: TRBJ2-6; CDR3: CASSYGSSGANVLTF; DNA: TGTGCCAGCAGTTACGGGAGCTCTGGGGCCAACGTCCTGACTTTC
length: 12; size: many; V: TRBV6-6; D: -; J: TRBJ2-1; CDR3: CASSSARGEQFF; DNA: TGTGCCAGCAGCTCCGCCCGGGGTGAGCAGTTCTTC
length: 16; size: many; V: TRBV6-6; D: TRBD2; J: TRBJ2-7; CDR3: CASRPVSGLKSYEQYF; DNA: TGTGCCAGCAGGCCCGTTTCGGGACTAAAGTCCTACGAGCAGTACTTC
length: 14; size: many; V: TRBV6-6; D: -; J: TRBJ2-4; CDR3: CASSYSVAKNIQYF; DNA: TGTGCCAGCAGTTACAGCGTAGCCAAAAACATTCAGTACTTC
length: 14; size: many; V: TRBV7-9; D: -; J: TRBJ2-1; CDR3: CASSSRGPGNEQFF; DNA: TGTGCCAGCAGCTCCCGAGGGCCCGGCAATGAGCAGTTCTTC
length: 14; size: many; V: TRBV12-3/TRBV12-4; D: TRBD1; J: TRBJ2-7; CDR3: CASGLPGTGFEQYF; DNA: TGTGCCAGCGGGCTTCCCGGGACAGGGTTCGAGCAGTACTTC
length: 16; size: many; V: TRBV19; D: TRBD1; J: TRBJ2-6; CDR3: CASSLGQPSGANVLTF; DNA: TGTGCCAGTAGTCTGGGACAGCCTTCTGGGGCCAACGTCCTGACTTTC
length: 13; size: many; V: TRBV24-1; D: TRBD1; J: TRBJ2-5; CDR3: CATGQGAQETQYF; DNA: TGTGCCACCGGCCAGGGGGCCCAAGAGACCCAGTACTTC
length: 15; size: many; V: TRBV20-1; D: TRBD2; J: TRBJ2-2; CDR3: CSARSSGSDSGELFF; DNA: TGCAGTGCTAGGTCTAGCGGGAGTGATTCCGGGGAGCTGTTTTTT
length: 15; size: many; V: TRBV10-2; D: -; J: TRBJ2-3; CDR3: CASSERAGNPDTQYF; DNA: TGCGCCAGCAGTGAGAGGGCGGGAAATCCAGATACGCAGTATTTT
length: 15; size: many; V: TRBV12-3/TRBV12-4; D: -; J: TRBJ2-7; CDR3: CASSQSSGSSYEQYF; DNA: TGTGCCAGCAGTCAATCTTCAGGGAGCTCCTACGAGCAGTACTTC
length: 15; size: many; V: TRBV7-6; D: TRBD2; J: TRBJ2-1; CDR3: CASSLGSGEDNEQFF; DNA: TGTGCCAGCAGCTTAGGTAGCGGGGAGGACAATGAGCAGTTCTTC
length: 12; size: many; V: TRBV25-1; D: -; J: TRBJ1-1; CDR3: CASRDGNTEAFF; DNA: TGTGCCAGCAGGGACGGAAACACTGAAGCTTTCTTT
length: 17; size: many; V: TRBV18; D: TRBD1; J: TRBJ2-3; CDR3: CASSPFMPQGATDTQYF; DNA: TGTGCCAGCTCACCCTTTATGCCACAGGGGGCTACAGATACGCAGTATTTT
length: 15; size: many; V: TRBV9; D: -; J: TRBJ1-2; CDR3: CASSPKFSGERGYTF; DNA: TGTGCCAGCAGCCCTAAATTCAGTGGAGAGAGGGGCTACACCTTC
length: 15; size: many; V: TRBV7-7; D: -; J: TRBJ2-1; CDR3: CASSLGQGAFNEQFF; DNA: TGTGCTAGCAGCTTAGGGCAGGGAGCTTTCAATGAGCAGTTCTTC
length: 13; size: -; V: TRBV6-5; D: -; J: TRBJ1-1; CDR3: CASSPGQRSEAFF; DNA: TGTGCCAGCAGTCCGGGGCAGAGGAGTGAAGCTTTCTTT
length: 14; size: many; V: TRBV20-1; D: -; J: TRBJ2-1; CDR3: CSAYRVSSYNEQFF; DNA: TGCAGTGCTTATCGGGTCAGCTCCTACAATGAGCAGTTCTTC
length: 18; size: many; V: TRBV14; D: TRBD1; J: TRBJ1-1; CDR3: CASSRLQGAGMVNTEAFF; DNA: TGTGCCAGCAGCCGTTTGCAGGGGGCTGGAATGGTGAACACTGAAGCTTTCTTT
length: 14; size: many; V: TRBV3-1; D: -; J: TRBJ2-1; CDR3: CASSQQSGRNEQFF; DNA: TGTGCCAGCAGCCAACAGTCAGGGAGGAATGAGCAGTTCTTC
length: 15; size: many; V: TRBV6-1; D: -; J: TRBJ2-2; CDR3: CASSAGTTNTGELFF; DNA: TGTGCCAGTTCCGCCGGGACAACTAACACCGGGGAGCTGTTTTTT
length: 16; size: few; V: TRBV5-6; D: -; J: TRBJ2-3; CDR3: CASSLNGYRGTDTQYF; DNA: TGTGCCAGCAGCTTAAACGGATACAGGGGCACAGATACGCAGTATTTT
length: 14; size: medium-sized; V: TRBV5-1; D: TRBD2; J: TRBJ2-3; CDR3: CASSFTSGDNTQYF; DNA: TGCGCCAGCAGCTTCACTAGCGGGGACAATACGCAGTATTTT
length: 14; size: few; V: TRBV6-5; D: TRBD1; J: TRBJ1-1; CDR3: CASSYRAGGAEAFF; DNA: TGTGCCAGCAGTTACCGGGCAGGGGGGGCTGAAGCTTTCTTT
length: 16; size: many; V: TRBV11-3; D: TRBD1; J: TRBJ2-1; CDR3: CASSLGGTGRSNEQFF; DNA: TGTGCCAGCAGCTTAGGGGGGACAGGGAGAAGTAATGAGCAGTTCTTC
length: 14; size: many; V: TRBV6-5; D: TRBD2; J: TRBJ2-1; CDR3: CASSSGLADNEQFF; DNA: TGTGCCAGCAGTTCGGGACTAGCGGACAATGAGCAGTTCTTC
length: 14; size: -; V: TRBV2; D: -; J: TRBJ1-1; CDR3: CASSPQGMNTEAFF; DNA: TGTGCCAGCAGTCCGCAAGGTATGAACACTGAAGCTTTCTTT
length: 17; size: -; V: TRBV14; D: TRBD2; J: TRBJ2-3; CDR3: CASSHKVLAGDGDTQYF; DNA: TGTGCCAGCAGCCATAAAGTGCTAGCGGGAGATGGAGATACGCAGTATTTT
length: 15; size: many; V: TRBV7-2; D: TRBD2; J: TRBJ2-7; CDR3: CASSLWTSGIDEQYF; DNA: TGTGCCAGCAGCCTGTGGACTAGCGGGATTGACGAGCAGTACTTC
length: 14; size: few; V: TRBV10-3; D: TRBD1; J: TRBJ2-4; CDR3: CAISPGQSENIQYF; DNA: TGTGCCATCAGTCCGGGACAGTCGGAAAACATTCAGTACTTC
length: 15; size: -; V: TRBV18; D: -; J: TRBJ1-2; CDR3: CASSATLGTDYGYTF; DNA: TGTGCCAGCTCAGCCACCTTAGGGACGGACTATGGCTACACCTTC
length: 17; size: many; V: TRBV5-6; D: TRBD1; J: TRBJ1-5; CDR3: CASSFFGSGQTNQPQHF; DNA: TGTGCCAGCAGCTTTTTCGGGTCGGGACAGACGAATCAGCCCCAGCATTTT
length: 15; size: many; V: TRBV9; D: TRBD1; J: TRBJ2-3; CDR3: CASSVVGGRTDTQYF; DNA: TGTGCCAGCAGCGTAGTAGGGGGCCGCACAGATACGCAGTATTTT
length: 13; size: many; V: TRBV12-3/TRBV12-4; D: TRBD1; J: TRBJ2-1; CDR3: CASTRDRRGEQFF; DNA: TGTGCCAGCACCCGGGACAGAAGGGGAGAGCAGTTCTTC
length: 15; size: many; V: TRBV3-1; D: -; J: TRBJ2-4; CDR3: CASSQGTVAKNIQYF; DNA: TGTGCCAGCAGCCAAGGGACAGTAGCCAAAAACATTCAGTACTTC
length: 15; size: few; V: TRBV25-1; D: -; J: TRBJ2-5; CDR3: CASSAHGIYQETQYF; DNA: TGTGCCAGCAGTGCCCACGGCATCTACCAAGAGACCCAGTACTTC